This T cell receptor beta chain was obtained from a study of T-cell reconstitution after alpha-beta-depleted transplantation in children. V was trimmed by 4 bases and J by 5 bases, leaving 15 bases between them. The CDR3 runs to 15 residues. Germline loops: CDR1 MNHEY, CDR2 SMNVEV (reference sequence). The TCRbeta library was prepared with unique molecular identifiers. TCRdb re-called the PCR reads with MiXCR, one entry per CDR3 protein. The sample shows around 490,000 distinct CDR3 sequences, 11% of them seen only once. The sample consisted of PBMCs, mostly from graft donor cells, taken 180 days after TCRalphabeta/CD19-depleted stem cell transplant. The TCR was taken from a female patient younger than 10 who had a stem cell transplant for aplastic anemia, so the T cells may come from the graft donor. The rearrangement joins TRBV27 to TRBJ1-5; D might be TRBD1 (5 bases). This CDR3 reads CASSYRQGPDQPQHF. CDR3 nucleotides: TGTGCCAGCAGTTATCGGCAGGGACCTGATCAGCCCCAGCATTTT.